A single sample gave rise to the 8 T cell receptor beta chains below, sequenced in a study of post-analysis software for immune sequencing data. What these receptors recognize is not known. cDNA libraries for TCR beta contained unique molecular identifiers. TCRdb fed the PCR reads into MiXCR, producing one record per CDR3 protein. The sample carries about 500,000 distinct CDR3 sequences, roughly 46% recorded once. Overall study results and limits: In patients, about 5 TRBV segments were more frequent than in controls, with TRBV5-6, TRBV5-1 and TRBV20-1 among them.

Input material: blood. These TCRs come from a girl aged 10-17 years with multiple sclerosis.

This clonotype was seen at least ten times. The chain employs TRBV12-3 or TRBV12-4 and TRBJ1-5, with a possible D match to TRBD1 (5 bases). V was pared by 1 base and J by 4 bases, with 8 bases between. The CDR3 covers 14 residues. The CDR3 here is CASSLGTRNQPQHF. Here the CDR3 DNA reads TGTGCCAGCAGTTTAGGGACAAGGAATCAGCCCCAGCATTTT.

This clonotype was seen more than once but under ten times. V is TRBV20-1 and J is TRBJ2-1; D is perhaps TRBD1 (5 bases). V gave up 6 bases and J gave up 4 bases, with 19 bases separating them. The CDR3 contains 15 residues. Germline CDR1 DFQATT, CDR2 SNEGSKA (reference sequence). The DNA of the CDR3 is TGCAGTGCAGGGATCCAGGGTTTTGGGTACAATGAGCAGTTCTTC. Its protein is CSAGIQGFGYNEQFF.

Of note for this clonotype: Its ends do not fully match the called genes, so a read error is possible. The chain employs TRBV6-1 and TRBJ2-7; D might be TRBD1 or TRBD2, each matching 5 bases. Germline CDR1 reads MNHNS; CDR2 reads SASEGT. This CDR3 spans 12 amino acids. The CDR3 is CASRGTAYGQYF. The CDR3 bases are TGTGCCAGCAGGGGGACCGCCTACGGGCAGTACTTC.

The genes are TRBV20-1 and TRBJ1-2; D unresolved. Trimming shortened V by 0 bases and J by 5 bases, and 22 bases separated the two germline ends. The CDR3 consists of 17 residues. CDR1 DFQATT and CDR2 SNEGSKA come from the germline V gene (reference sequence). In nucleotides, the CDR3 is TGCAGTGCTAGAGATGCCGACGGACGGAGAAGATCGTATGGCTACACCTTC. As protein: CSARDADGRRRSYGYTF.

V gene TRBV20-1 combines with J gene TRBJ2-3, with 9 bases matching TRBD2. The germline V gene encodes CDR1 DFQATT and CDR2 SNEGSKA (reference sequence). The V and J ends lost 1 base and 1 base, in that order; junction bases with no gene match: 3. The CDR3 is 15 amino acids. The CDR3 is CSARVRTSGTDTQYF. The CDR3 DNA reads as TGCAGTGCTAGAGTGCGGACTAGCGGCACAGATACGCAGTATTTT.

The genes are TRBV20-1 and TRBJ1-2; TRBD1 is a possible D gene (6 bases). V was clipped by 3 bases and J by 7 bases, with 9 bases between them. The CDR3 contains 11 residues. In germline, CDR1 is DFQATT, CDR2 SNEGSKA (reference sequence). The CDR3 sequence: CSARYRVGYTF. In nucleotides, the CDR3 is TGCAGTGCTAGGTACAGGGTTGGCTACACCTTC.

The DNA for the CDR3 is TGTGCCAGCAATTCCGGACAGGGGATCAACGAGCAGTACTTC. Its protein product is CASNSGQGINEQYF. This chain joins TRBV2 and TRBJ2-5; 9 bases map to TRBD1. The J call may be in error: the DNA end matches TRBJ2-7 better. The CDR3 contains 14 residues. The germline CDR1 and CDR2 sequences are SNHLY and FYNNEI.

This chain connects TRBV19 to TRBJ2-5; TRBD2 matches at 7 bases. V gave up 11 bases and J gave up 11 bases; unmatched junction bases: 17. The CDR3 sequence is 13 residues long. In germline, CDR1 is LNHDA, CDR2 SQIVND (reference sequence). The CDR3 nucleotides read TGTGCCGTATCGGGACTAAGTCTTTCTGAGCAGTACTTC. Residues: CAVSGLSLSEQYF.